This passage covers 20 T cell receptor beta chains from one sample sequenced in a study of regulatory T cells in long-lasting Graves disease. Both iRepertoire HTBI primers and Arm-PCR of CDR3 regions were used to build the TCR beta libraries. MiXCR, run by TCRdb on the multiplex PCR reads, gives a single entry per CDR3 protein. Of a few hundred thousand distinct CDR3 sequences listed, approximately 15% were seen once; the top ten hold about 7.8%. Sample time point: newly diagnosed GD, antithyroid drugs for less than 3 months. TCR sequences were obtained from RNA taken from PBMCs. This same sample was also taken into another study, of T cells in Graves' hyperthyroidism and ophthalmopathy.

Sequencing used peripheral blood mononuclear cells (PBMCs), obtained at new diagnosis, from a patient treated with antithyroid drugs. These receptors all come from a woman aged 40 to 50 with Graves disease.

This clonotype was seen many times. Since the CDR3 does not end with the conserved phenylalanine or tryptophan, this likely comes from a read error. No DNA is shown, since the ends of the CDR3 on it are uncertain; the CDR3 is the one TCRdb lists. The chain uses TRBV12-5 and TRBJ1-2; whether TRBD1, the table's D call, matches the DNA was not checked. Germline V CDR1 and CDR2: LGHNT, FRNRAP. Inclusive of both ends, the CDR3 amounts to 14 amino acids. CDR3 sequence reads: CASGLAPGPNPHGV.

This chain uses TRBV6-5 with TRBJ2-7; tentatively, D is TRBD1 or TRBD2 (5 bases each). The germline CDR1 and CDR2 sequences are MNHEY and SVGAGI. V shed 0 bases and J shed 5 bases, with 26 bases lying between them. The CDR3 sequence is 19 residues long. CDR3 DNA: TGTGCCAGCAGTTACTCCCGGGACCCCGTTGGTTTCTCGAACCACGAGCAGTACTTC. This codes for CASSYSRDPVGFSNHEQYF.

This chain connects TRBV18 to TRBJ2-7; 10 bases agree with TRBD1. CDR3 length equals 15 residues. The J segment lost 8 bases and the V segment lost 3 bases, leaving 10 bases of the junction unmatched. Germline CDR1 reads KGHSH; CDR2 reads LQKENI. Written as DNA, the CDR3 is TGTGCCAGCTCACCGAGGACAGGGGGTACCCACAAGCAGTACTTC. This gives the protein CASSPRTGGTHKQYF.

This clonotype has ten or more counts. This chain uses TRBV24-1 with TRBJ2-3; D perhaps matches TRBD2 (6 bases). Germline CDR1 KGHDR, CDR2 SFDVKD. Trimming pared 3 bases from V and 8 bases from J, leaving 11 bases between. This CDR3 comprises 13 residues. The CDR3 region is CATSDPGTLTQYF. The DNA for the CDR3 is TGTGCCACCAGTGATCCCGGGACTCTTACGCAGTATTTT.

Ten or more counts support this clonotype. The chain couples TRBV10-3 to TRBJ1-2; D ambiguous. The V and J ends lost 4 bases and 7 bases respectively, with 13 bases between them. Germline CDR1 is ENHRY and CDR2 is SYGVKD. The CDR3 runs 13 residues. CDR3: CAISVSESVGYTF. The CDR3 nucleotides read TGTGCCATCAGTGTTAGCGAGTCGGTTGGCTACACCTTC.

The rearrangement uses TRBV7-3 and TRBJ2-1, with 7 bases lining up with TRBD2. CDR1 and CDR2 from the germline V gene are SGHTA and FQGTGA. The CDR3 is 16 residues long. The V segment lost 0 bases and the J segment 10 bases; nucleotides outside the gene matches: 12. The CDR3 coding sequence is TGTGCCAGCAGCTTAACTCGGCGGGGGAGTGCCGGCGAGCAGTTCTTC. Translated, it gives CASSLTRRGSAGEQFF.

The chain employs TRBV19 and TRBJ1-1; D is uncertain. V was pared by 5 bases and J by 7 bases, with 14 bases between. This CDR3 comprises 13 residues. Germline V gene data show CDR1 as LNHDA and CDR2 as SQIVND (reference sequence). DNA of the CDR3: TGTGCCAGTAGTTCCGTCCGAGTCGATGAAGCTTTCTTT. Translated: CASSSVRVDEAFF.

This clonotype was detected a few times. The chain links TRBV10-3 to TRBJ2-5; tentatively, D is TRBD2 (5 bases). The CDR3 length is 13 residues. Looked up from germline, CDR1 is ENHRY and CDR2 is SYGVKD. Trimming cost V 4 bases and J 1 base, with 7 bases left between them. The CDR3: CAISGTLQETQYF. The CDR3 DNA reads TGTGCCATCAGTGGGACTCTCCAAGAGACCCAGTACTTC.

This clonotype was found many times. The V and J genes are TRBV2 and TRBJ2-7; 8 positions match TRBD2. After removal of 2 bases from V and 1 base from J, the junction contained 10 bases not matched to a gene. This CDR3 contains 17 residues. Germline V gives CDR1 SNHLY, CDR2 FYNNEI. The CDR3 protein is CASSESRGSGISYEQYF. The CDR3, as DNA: TGTGCCAGCAGTGAATCTAGGGGTAGCGGGATATCCTACGAGCAGTACTTC.

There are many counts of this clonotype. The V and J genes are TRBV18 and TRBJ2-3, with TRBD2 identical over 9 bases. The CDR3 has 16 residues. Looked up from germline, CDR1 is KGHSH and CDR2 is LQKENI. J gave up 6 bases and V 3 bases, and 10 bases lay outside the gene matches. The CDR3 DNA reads TGTGCCAGCTCACCCGCCCCGGGACTAGCAGCCGATACGCAGTATTTT. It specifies CASSPAPGLAADTQYF.

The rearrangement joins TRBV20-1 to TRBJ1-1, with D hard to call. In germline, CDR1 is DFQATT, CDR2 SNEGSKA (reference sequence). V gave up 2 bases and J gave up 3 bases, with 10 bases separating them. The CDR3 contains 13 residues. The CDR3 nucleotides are TGCAGTGCTAGATCCGCGGCGTACACTGAAGCTTTCTTT. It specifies CSARSAAYTEAFF.

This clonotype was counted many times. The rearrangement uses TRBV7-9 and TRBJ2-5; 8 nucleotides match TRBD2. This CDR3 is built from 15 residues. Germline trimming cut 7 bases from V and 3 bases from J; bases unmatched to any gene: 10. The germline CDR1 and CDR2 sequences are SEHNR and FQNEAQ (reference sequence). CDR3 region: CASTPRSGGEETQYF. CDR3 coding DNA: TGTGCCAGCACTCCTCGATCGGGGGGGGAAGAGACCCAGTACTTC. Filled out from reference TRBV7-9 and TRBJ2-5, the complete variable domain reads DTGVSQNPRHKITKRGQNVTFRCDPISEHNRLYWYRQTLGQGPEFLTYFQNEAQLEKSRLLSDRFSAERPKGSFSTLEIQRTEQGDSAMYLCASTPRSGGEETQYFGPGTRLLVL.

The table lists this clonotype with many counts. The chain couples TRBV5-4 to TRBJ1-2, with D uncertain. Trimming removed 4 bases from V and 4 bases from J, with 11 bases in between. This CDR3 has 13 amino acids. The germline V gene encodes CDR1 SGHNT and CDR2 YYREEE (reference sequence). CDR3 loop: CASSKGVVYGYTF. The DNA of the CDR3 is TGTGCCAGCAGCAAAGGAGTAGTCTATGGCTACACCTTC.

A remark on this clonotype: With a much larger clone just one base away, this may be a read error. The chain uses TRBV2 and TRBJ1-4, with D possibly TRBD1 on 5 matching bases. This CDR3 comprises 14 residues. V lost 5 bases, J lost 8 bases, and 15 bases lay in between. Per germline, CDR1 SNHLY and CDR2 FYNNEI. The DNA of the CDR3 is TGTGCCAGCAGTTCCGGGGCAACCCGCGAAAAACTGTTTTTT. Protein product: CASSSGATREKLFF.

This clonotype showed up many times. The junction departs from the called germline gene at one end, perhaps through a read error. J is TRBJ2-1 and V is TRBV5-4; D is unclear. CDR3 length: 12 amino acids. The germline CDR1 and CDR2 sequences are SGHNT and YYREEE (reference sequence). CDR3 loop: CASSLESNEQFF. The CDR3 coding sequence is TGCGCCAGCAGCTTGGAGAGCAATGAGCAGTTCTTC.

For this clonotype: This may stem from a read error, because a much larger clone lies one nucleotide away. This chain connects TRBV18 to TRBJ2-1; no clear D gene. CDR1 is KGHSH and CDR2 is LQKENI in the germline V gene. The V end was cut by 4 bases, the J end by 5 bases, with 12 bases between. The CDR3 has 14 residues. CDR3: CASSLVIDHNEQFF. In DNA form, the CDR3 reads TGTGCCAGCTCACTCGTTATAGACCACAATGAGCAGTTCTTC.

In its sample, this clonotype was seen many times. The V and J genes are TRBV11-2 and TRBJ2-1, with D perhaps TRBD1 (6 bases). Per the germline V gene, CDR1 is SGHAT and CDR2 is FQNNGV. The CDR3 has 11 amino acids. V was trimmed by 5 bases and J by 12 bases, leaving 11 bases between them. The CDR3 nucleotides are TGTGCCAGCAGCCAAGGGGGACCGCAGTTCTTC. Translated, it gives CASSQGGPQFF.

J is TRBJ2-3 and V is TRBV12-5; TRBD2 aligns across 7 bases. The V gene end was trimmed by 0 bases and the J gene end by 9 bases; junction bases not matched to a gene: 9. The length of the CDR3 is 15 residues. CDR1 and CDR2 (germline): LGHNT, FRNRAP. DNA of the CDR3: TGTGCTAGTGGTTTGGTACTGGGGGAGGGCCCAACGCAGTATTTT. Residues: CASGLVLGEGPTQYF.

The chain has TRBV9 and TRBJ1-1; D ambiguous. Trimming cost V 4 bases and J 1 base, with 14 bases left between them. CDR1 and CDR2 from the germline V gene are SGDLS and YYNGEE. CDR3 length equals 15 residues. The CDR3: CASSKGVAGNTEAFF. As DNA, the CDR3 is TGTGCCAGCAGCAAAGGCGTCGCCGGGAACACTGAAGCTTTCTTT. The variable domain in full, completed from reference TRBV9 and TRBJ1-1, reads DSGVTQTPKHLITATGQRVTLRCSPRSGDLSVYWYQQSLDQGLQFLIQYYNGEERAKGNILERFSAQQFPDLHSELNLSSLELGDSALYFCASSKGVAGNTEAFFGQGTRLTVV.

CDR3 residues: CSARDERARIYEQYF. The CDR3 nucleotides read TGCAGTGCTAGAGATGAGCGGGCTAGAATCTACGAGCAGTACTTC. This rearrangement joins TRBV20-1 to TRBJ2-7; possibly TRBD2 for D (6 bases). In germline, CDR1 is DFQATT, CDR2 SNEGSKA (reference sequence). Trimming took off 0 bases at V and 3 bases at J, with 15 bases between the two ends. CDR3 length equals 15 residues.